This record looks at one T cell receptor beta chain sequence and its context. The antigen is unknown. The V gene's germline CDR1 is MDHEN and CDR2 SYDVKM. CDR3 length: 16 residues. V lost 6 bases, J lost 2 bases, and 12 bases stayed unmatched. With a J-beta primer mix and a sample-barcoded 5' primer, a second PCR ran roughly 6 to 12 cycles. Each TCR beta cDNA got a 12-nucleotide random molecular identifier. TCRdb passed the 5' RACE reads through MiXCR, listing each CDR3 protein once. The sample contains about 1.7 million distinct CDR3 sequences, about 30% of which appear only once. These data originate in a study of blood T cells in healthy people across ages. General observations from the study: Long-lived donors carried more naive CD4+ cells and greater diversity than aged donors.

Sequences were obtained from blood. This chain links TRBV28 with TRBJ2-7; TRBD2 matches 8 bases. This receptor was taken from a woman under 40 in good health. The CDR3: CASSSGASGFPYEQYF. In nucleotides, the CDR3 is TGTGCCAGCAGCTCCGGGGCTAGCGGGTTCCCCTACGAGCAGTACTTC.